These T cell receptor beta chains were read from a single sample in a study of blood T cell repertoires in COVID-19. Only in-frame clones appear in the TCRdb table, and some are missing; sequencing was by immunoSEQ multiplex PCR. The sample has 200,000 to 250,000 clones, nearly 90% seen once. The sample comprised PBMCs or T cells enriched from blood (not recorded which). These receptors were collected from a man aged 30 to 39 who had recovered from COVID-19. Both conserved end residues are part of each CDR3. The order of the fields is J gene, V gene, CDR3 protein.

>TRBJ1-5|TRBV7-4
CASSSTRHRHQPQHF
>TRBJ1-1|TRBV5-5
CASSPAGVSTEAFF
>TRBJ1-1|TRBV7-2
CASSLDRGVTEAFF
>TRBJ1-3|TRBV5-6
CASNVYQRIVPIYF
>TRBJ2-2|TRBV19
CACQGAPIFTGELFF
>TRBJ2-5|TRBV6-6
CASASGGGTQYF
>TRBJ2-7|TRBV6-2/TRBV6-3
CASSLSPTGSYEQYF
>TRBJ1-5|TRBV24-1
CATSDREGNQPQHF
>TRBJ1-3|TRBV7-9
CASSEQDSSGNTIYF
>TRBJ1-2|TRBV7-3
CASSFGPTGAKGGYTF
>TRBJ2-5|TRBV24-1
CATSDLETQYF
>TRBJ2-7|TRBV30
CAWNGRQATEQYF
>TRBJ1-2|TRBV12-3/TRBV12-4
CASSFGVGYTF
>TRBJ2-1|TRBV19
CASHPFGLPYNEQFF
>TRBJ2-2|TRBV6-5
CASRRTSGGAGELFF
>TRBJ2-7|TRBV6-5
CASSYSTQPSSYEQYF
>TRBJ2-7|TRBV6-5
CASSYSSGIPEQYF
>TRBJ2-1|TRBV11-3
CASSLDGGLKHNEQFF
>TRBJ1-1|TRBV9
CASSVRDSTEAFF
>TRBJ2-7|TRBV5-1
CASSLDSREQYF
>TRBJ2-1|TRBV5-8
CASHHRDSYNEQFF
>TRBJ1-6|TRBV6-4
CASSETGARSPLHF
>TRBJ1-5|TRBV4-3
CASSQRIDKAYNQPQHF
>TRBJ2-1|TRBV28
CASSSGGQNEQFF
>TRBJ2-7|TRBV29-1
CSVELGGDSYEQYF
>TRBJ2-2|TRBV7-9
CAKTSVGQNTGELFF